This T cell receptor (beta chain) was observed in a study of patients and donors after allogeneic stem cell transplantation. One entry per CDR3 protein, called by TCRdb with MiXCR from the RT-PCR reads. This table holds around 150,000 distinct CDR3 sequences, about a third found once. This clonotype has just a few counts. V gave up 3 bases and J gave up 3 bases, with 11 bases separating them. This CDR3 region has 14 residues. Per germline, CDR1 MNHNY and CDR2 SVGAGI (reference sequence). This receptor was taken from a human donor who was either an allogeneic HSCT recipient or a stem cell or donor lymphocyte infusion donor (not recorded which). It is not recorded whose cells these are; they may come from a transplant donor. The V and J genes are TRBV6-6 and TRBJ1-1, with no clear D. The sequenced material came from blood, either unsorted or a sorted T cell fraction (not recorded which). The chain's CDR3 is CASSYSGLDTEAFF. The CDR3 bases are TGTGCCAGCAGTTATTCGGGGTTGGACACTGAAGCTTTCTTT.